What follows are 29 T cell receptor beta chains derived from one specimen sequenced in a study of T cells after yellow fever vaccination (dated by TCRdb to between 2018 and 2021). Libraries were built with 5' RACE. The data were produced on an Illumina HiSeq 2500. TCRdb cleaned the public reads at Q25 with fastp, built clones with MiXCR and kept in-frame beta chains. Every CDR3 protein is listed once, alongside the most common genes and DNA of its rows. Present in this sample are roughly 500,000 distinct CDR3 sequences, 15% to 20% of which were seen just once. The top ten constitute 14% of the sample. In the paper's terms, the treatment or condition label means: live attenuated yellow fever vaccine strain. Sequenced here: PBMCs, sampled 15 days after the yellow fever booster vaccination. Source of these receptors: a man aged 25-40 years who received the YFV17D yellow fever vaccine.

This chain connects TRBV20-1 to TRBJ2-6; tentative D call: TRBD2 (6 bases). Trimming cost V 2 bases and J 2 bases, with 7 bases left between them. Germline CDR1 reads DFQATT; CDR2 reads SNEGSKA (reference sequence). CDR3 length equals 14 residues. CDR3 sequence reads: CSARRGAGANVLTF. The CDR3 bases are TGCAGTGCTAGACGCGGGGCTGGGGCCAACGTCCTGACTTTC.

This clonotype appeared a few times. This chain joins TRBV20-1 and TRBJ2-7; the match to TRBD1 covers 11 bases. The CDR3 runs 15 residues. Trimming removed 6 bases from V and 1 base from J; junction bases left unmatched: 8. Germline V lookup: CDR1 DFQATT, CDR2 SNEGSKA (reference sequence). The CDR3 DNA sequence: TGCAGTGCGACTCCCGGACAGGGGGCTTCCTACGAGCAGTACTTC. This codes for CSATPGQGASYEQYF.

This rearrangement joins TRBV5-1 to TRBJ2-3; D ambiguous. The germline gives CDR1 SGHRS, CDR2 YFSETQ. V lost 2 bases and J lost 2, with 9 bases in between. The CDR3 length is 14 residues. CDR3 protein: CASSLLPDTDTQYF. CDR3 coding DNA: TGCGCCAGCAGCTTACTACCAGACACAGATACGCAGTATTTT. The complete variable domain, with remaining parts taken from reference TRBV5-1 and TRBJ2-3, reads KAGVTQTPRYLIKTRGQQVTLSCSPISGHRSVSWYQQTPGQGLQFLFEYFSETQRNKGNFPGRFSGRQFSNSRSEMNVSTLELGDSALYLCASSLLPDTDTQYFGPGTRLTVL.

The chain recombines TRBV7-2 with TRBJ2-3; 8 positions match TRBD1. Germline V gene lookup returns CDR1 SGHTA and CDR2 FQGNSA. The CDR3 is made up of 14 amino acids. V lost 5 bases, J lost 5 bases, and 6 bases stayed unmatched. CDR3 region: CASSLQGAGDTQYF. The CDR3 coding sequence is TGTGCCAGCAGCCTTCAGGGGGCTGGAGATACGCAGTATTTT.

CDR3: CSAEIGNQPQHF. The CDR3 DNA is TGCAGTGCTGAGATTGGCAATCAGCCCCAGCATTTT. The chain uses TRBV20-1 and TRBJ1-5; no definite D call. Germline V gene sequence: CDR1 DFQATT, CDR2 SNEGSKA (reference sequence). The V and J ends lost 5 bases and 2 bases respectively, with 7 bases between them. The CDR3 covers 12 residues.

The table lists this clonotype with a few counts. The chain recombines TRBV18 with TRBJ2-6; D might be TRBD1 (5 bases). This CDR3 comprises 18 residues. Germline loops: CDR1 KGHSH, CDR2 LQKENI. The germline V and J ends were trimmed by 2 bases and 0 bases, with 14 bases remaining between them. CDR3 protein: CASSPAGPHISGANVLTF. The CDR3 DNA reads as TGTGCCAGCTCACCAGCAGGGCCCCATATCTCTGGGGCCAACGTCCTGACTTTC. Looking up the rest from reference TRBV18 and TRBJ2-6 gives the full variable domain: NAGVMQNPRHLVRRRGQEARLRCSPMKGHSHVYWYRQLPEEGLKFMVYLQKENIIDESGMPKERFSAEFPKEGPSILRIQQVVRGDSAAYFCASSPAGPHISGANVLTFGAGSRLTVL.

This clonotype has a handful of counts. The chain combines TRBV7-2 with TRBJ2-2; possibly TRBD2 for D (5 bases). This CDR3 region has 16 residues. The germline V gene has CDR1 SGHTA and CDR2 FQGNSA. Trimming cost V 3 bases and J 6 bases, with 17 bases left between them. The CDR3 sequence is CASSLYRLAISGELFF. CDR3 nucleotide sequence: TGTGCCAGCAGCTTGTATCGGCTAGCAATCTCCGGGGAGCTGTTTTTT. Looking up the rest from reference TRBV7-2 and TRBJ2-2 gives the full variable domain: GAGVSQSPSNKVTEKGKDVELRCDPISGHTALYWYRQSLGQGLEFLIYFQGNSAPDKSGLPSDRFSAERTGGSVSTLTIQRTQQEDSAVYLCASSLYRLAISGELFFGEGSRLTVL.

The rearrangement joins TRBV5-1 to TRBJ2-5; 9 bases agree with TRBD1. CDR1 and CDR2 (germline): SGHRS, YFSETQ. Losses at the gene ends were 4 bases for V and 3 bases for J; bases not matched to a gene: 4. CDR3 length: 14 amino acids. In nucleotides, the CDR3 is TGCGCCAGCAGCACCGGGACAGGGAAAGAGACCCAGTACTTC. Amino acids: CASSTGTGKETQYF. The entire variable domain, with the rest obtained from reference TRBV5-1 and TRBJ2-5, is as follows: KAGVTQTPRYLIKTRGQQVTLSCSPISGHRSVSWYQQTPGQGLQFLFEYFSETQRNKGNFPGRFSGRQFSNSRSEMNVSTLELGDSALYLCASSTGTGKETQYFGPGTRLLVL.

The table lists this clonotype with many counts. The chain links TRBV29-1 to TRBJ2-7; D is possibly TRBD2 (6 bases). CDR1 and CDR2 from the germline V gene are SQVTM and ANQGSEA. The CDR3 spans 14 residues. V was cut by 3 bases and J by 6 bases, with 18 bases left in between. The CDR3 region is CSVEYGSGSSEQYF. The CDR3 DNA follows: TGCAGCGTTGAGTACGGGAGTGGGTCTTCCGAGCAGTACTTC.

In nucleotides, the CDR3 is TGCGCCAGCAGCCCCGGGATGGTACCCTACGAGCAGTACTTC. It specifies CASSPGMVPYEQYF. The chain couples TRBV10-2 to TRBJ2-7; tentatively, D is TRBD2 (5 bases). Trimming shortened V by 6 bases and J by 2 bases, and 14 bases separated the two germline ends. The germline V gene encodes CDR1 WSHSY and CDR2 SAAADI. This CDR3 is 14 amino acids long.

The table lists this clonotype with a few counts. This chain links TRBV3-1 with TRBJ2-6; 10 bases match TRBD2. V was pared by 1 base and J by 0 bases, with 6 bases of the junction left unmatched. CDR3 length: 19 amino acids. Germline CDR1 is LGHDT and CDR2 is YNNKEL (reference sequence). The CDR3 reads CASSQVQLAGTSGANVLTF. In nucleotides, the CDR3 is TGTGCCAGCAGCCAAGTGCAACTAGCGGGGACCTCTGGGGCCAACGTCCTGACTTTC.

This clonotype was counted a few times. The chain uses TRBV20-1 and TRBJ2-5; a weak D match, TRBD2 (6 bases). Germline V gene data show CDR1 as DFQATT and CDR2 as SNEGSKA (reference sequence). Trimming took 3 bases from V and 3 from J, leaving 11 bases between them. The CDR3 is 13 amino acids. CDR3 nucleotides: TGCAGTGCTAGGTTGCGGGGCAAAGAGACCCAGTACTTC. The encoded protein is CSARLRGKETQYF.

The CDR3 coding sequence is TGTGCCAGCAGCTCGGGACAGGCCTTCTACGAGCAGTACTTC. This sequence encodes CASSSGQAFYEQYF. The V and J genes are TRBV7-9 and TRBJ2-7; 8 nucleotides align to TRBD1. After removal of 4 bases from V and 3 bases from J, the junction contained 5 bases not matched to a gene. There are 14 residues in the CDR3. Germline V gene sequence: CDR1 SEHNR, CDR2 FQNEAQ (reference sequence).

This chain links TRBV10-3 with TRBJ2-5; TRBD2 aligns across 10 bases. Trimming removed 4 bases from V and 5 bases from J; junction bases left unmatched: 7. In germline, CDR1 is ENHRY, CDR2 SYGVKD. This CDR3 has 15 amino acids. The chain's CDR3 is CAISGVLAGEETQYF. Written as DNA, the CDR3 is TGTGCCATCAGTGGGGTTCTAGCGGGAGAGGAGACCCAGTACTTC.

This clonotype occurred many times. The chain uses TRBV29-1 and TRBJ2-3; D gene unclear. V lost 6 bases and J 6 bases, leaving 16 bases between the germline ends. Germline CDR1 is SQVTM and CDR2 is ANQGSEA. This CDR3 is built from 13 residues. The CDR3 region has the DNA TGCAGCGTCACCCCAGGTCCTGCGGATACGCAGTATTTT. Translation gives CSVTPGPADTQYF.

The rearrangement links TRBV20-1 to TRBJ2-1; a weak D match, TRBD1 (5 bases). V lost 1 base to trimming and J lost 7 bases, with 11 bases between them. Looked up from germline, CDR1 is DFQATT and CDR2 is SNEGSKA (reference sequence). The CDR3 has 13 amino acids. The CDR3 loop reads CSARGQLDNEQFF. The CDR3 nucleotides read TGCAGTGCTAGAGGACAGTTGGATAATGAGCAGTTCTTC.

This chain links TRBV7-2 with TRBJ2-5, with D perhaps TRBD1 or TRBD2 (5 bases each). The CDR3 totals 14 residues. The V gene lost 5 bases and the J gene lost 4 bases, with 14 bases spanning the gap. Germline V gives CDR1 SGHTA, CDR2 FQGNSA. The CDR3, as DNA: TGTGCCAGCAGCCTACTTCGGGGCGTAGAGACCCAGTACTTC. Protein product: CASSLLRGVETQYF.

A few counts support this clonotype. This sequence joins TRBV9 and TRBJ2-6; 10 bases are a match to TRBD2. The CDR3 has 22 residues. The germline V gene has CDR1 SGDLS and CDR2 YYNGEE. The V gene end was trimmed by 0 bases and the J gene end by 3 bases; junction bases not matched to a gene: 18. Written as DNA, the CDR3 is TGTGCCAGCAGCGTAGAGCGTCGGCTAGCGGGAGAACTGGTTAGTGGGGCCAACGTCCTGACTTTC. This encodes CASSVERRLAGELVSGANVLTF.

This clonotype showed up many times. The gene calls are TRBV5-1 and TRBJ2-1; no clear D. V gave up 0 bases and J gave up 0 bases, with 10 bases separating them. Germline V gene data show CDR1 as SGHRS and CDR2 as YFSETQ. The CDR3 runs 16 residues. The CDR3 loop reads CASSLASRSSYNEQFF. The CDR3 DNA sequence: TGCGCCAGCAGCTTGGCCAGCCGATCCTCCTACAATGAGCAGTTCTTC.

Regarding this clonotype: The junction differs from germline at one of its ends, possibly a read error. The CDR3 sequence is CASRLDSDYNEQFF. The CDR3 bases are TGCGCCAGCAGATTGGACAGTGACTACAATGAGCAGTTCTTC. V and J are TRBV5-1 and TRBJ2-1; possible D gene TRBD1, 6 bases. Germline V gene lookup returns CDR1 SGHRS and CDR2 YFSETQ. The CDR3 runs to 14 residues.

Only a few counts were recorded for this clonotype. This may arise from a read error, as a much more abundant clone is one base away. The CDR3 region has the DNA TGTGCCAGCAGCTTTTCGGGGTACAATGAGCAGTTCTTC. Translating it yields CASSFSGYNEQFF. The chain carries TRBV7-2 and TRBJ2-1, with D perhaps matching TRBD2 (5 bases). Germline-derived CDR1 and CDR2 are SGHTA and FQGNSA. The CDR3 covers 13 residues. V lost 3 bases, J lost 4 bases, and 7 bases lay in between.

The sample holds a few counts of this clonotype. The chain is built from TRBV11-2 and TRBJ2-3; 7 positions agree with TRBD2. In germline, CDR1 is SGHAT, CDR2 FQNNGV. The CDR3 runs 16 residues. V gave up 5 bases and J gave up 1 base; unmatched junction bases: 9. CDR3 amino acids: CASSEGPGRGTDTQYF. The CDR3 DNA follows: TGTGCCAGCAGCGAGGGACCGGGGAGGGGCACAGATACGCAGTATTTT.

In this sample, this clonotype turned up a few times. The genes are TRBV7-2 and TRBJ2-1; D is ambiguous. Germline values: CDR1 SGHTA, CDR2 FQGNSA. The CDR3 covers 14 residues. Trimming removed 1 base at V and 5 bases at J, with 9 bases between. The CDR3 DNA reads as TGTGCCAGCAGCTTAGAAGGAGCCCACAATGAGCAGTTCTTC. Translated: CASSLEGAHNEQFF. The full variable domain, completed using reference TRBV7-2 and TRBJ2-1, is GAGVSQSPSNKVTEKGKDVELRCDPISGHTALYWYRQSLGQGLEFLIYFQGNSAPDKSGLPSDRFSAERTGGSVSTLTIQRTQQEDSAVYLCASSLEGAHNEQFFGPGTRLTVL.

This clonotype turned up a few times. The chain couples TRBV7-2 to TRBJ2-1, with 7 bases that match TRBD1. The junction had 3 bases not matched to a gene; V was cut back by 5 bases and J by 5 bases. CDR1 and CDR2 (germline): SGHTA, FQGNSA. The CDR3 length is 13 residues. The CDR3 protein is CASSPGTDNEQFF. CDR3 coding DNA: TGTGCCAGCAGCCCCGGGACAGACAATGAGCAGTTCTTC.

This clonotype appeared many times. The chain uses TRBV7-2 and TRBJ1-1; D not resolved. V lost 4 bases and J lost 1, with 7 bases in between. CDR1 is SGHTA and CDR2 is FQGNSA in the germline V gene. The CDR3 contains 13 residues. The CDR3 loop is CASSYDRNTEAFF. CDR3 nucleotides: TGTGCCAGCAGCTACGACCGGAACACTGAAGCTTTCTTT.

The gene calls are TRBV7-8 and TRBJ2-3; D is perhaps TRBD2 (5 bases). The CDR3 has 14 amino acids. Trimming pared 5 bases from V and 6 bases from J, leaving 15 bases between. The V gene's germline CDR1 is SGHVS and CDR2 FQNEAQ. DNA for the CDR3: TGTGCCAGCAGCCCCGGGAATTATGGGGATACGCAGTATTTT. Translated, it gives CASSPGNYGDTQYF.

This clonotype was picked up one time. The V gene is TRBV18, the J gene TRBJ2-7; D gene ambiguous. Germline CDR1 reads KGHSH; CDR2 reads LQKENI. Trimming left V 4 bases short and J 2 bases short, with 15 bases between. The CDR3 contains 15 residues. CDR3 DNA: TGTGCCAGCTCACTAACGGCTGCCTCCGCCTACGAGCAGTACTTC. This translates into CASSLTAASAYEQYF.

This clonotype has more than one count but fewer than ten. The chain joins TRBV6-1 to TRBJ2-1, with D perhaps being TRBD1 or TRBD2 (5 bases each). V was cut by 7 bases and J by 2 bases, with 18 bases left in between. The CDR3 loop spans 16 amino acids. Germline loops: CDR1 MNHNS, CDR2 SASEGT. CDR3 nucleotides: TGTGCCAGCAACCTTGAAAGGGACCCGGCCTACAATGAGCAGTTCTTC. As protein: CASNLERDPAYNEQFF.

This clonotype was detected only a few times. The CDR3 sequence is CATRRTGQNTEAFF. Here the CDR3 DNA reads TGTGCCACTCGCCGCACGGGACAGAACACTGAAGCTTTCTTT. V usage is TRBV6-2 or TRBV6-3 and J usage is TRBJ1-1; D perhaps matches TRBD1 (6 bases). The CDR3 is made up of 14 amino acids. The germline V and J ends were trimmed by 10 bases and 1 base, with 16 bases remaining between them. The germline V gene encodes CDR1 MNHEY and CDR2 SVGEGT.